This TCR beta chain was captured by sequencing in a study of T cells after posttransplantation cyclophosphamide. Findings of the study overall: Later post-transplant blood repertoires were often dominated by donor CD8+ memory clones.

CDR1 is SGHAT and CDR2 is FQNNGV in the germline V gene. Trimming shortened V by 2 bases and J by 3 bases, and 7 bases separated the two germline ends. This CDR3 is 13 amino acids long. Some clones are missing from TCRdb's copy, which holds only in-frame ones; the method was immunoSEQ multiplex PCR. The table records about 28,000 clones, 70% to 90% of them present only once. Of note for this clone: Its antigen remains unidentified.

The material sequenced was PBMCs. V is TRBV11-2 and J is TRBJ2-5, with a tentative D call TRBD1 (6 bases). The receptor's source is a middle-aged man. CDR3 DNA: TGTGCCAGCAGCTTAAACAGGGAAGAGACCCAGTACTTC. The encoded protein is CASSLNREETQYF. The full variable domain, its missing parts supplied by reference TRBV11-2 and TRBJ2-5, is EAGVAQSPRYKIIEKRQSVAFWCNPISGHATLYWYQQILGQGPKLLIQFQNNGVVDDSQLPKDRFSAERLKGVDSTLKIQPAKLEDSAVYLCASSLNREETQYFGPGTRLLVL.